Listed here are 3 T cell receptor beta chains from one sample, sequenced in a study of CD4+ T cells in melanoma. Sequencing used immunoSEQ multiplex PCR; TCRdb keeps in-frame clones, though not all of them. The table includes some 10,000 clones, 60% to 85% detected once. The material sequenced was cells from a culture (not recorded whether cultured in vitro). These receptors originate from a human donor with melanoma.

V and J are TRBV5-4 and TRBJ1-1; D perhaps matches TRBD1 (5 bases). The CDR3 is made up of 15 amino acids. Germline assignment: CDR1 SGHNT and CDR2 YYREEE (reference sequence). Trimming stripped 2 bases from V and 3 bases from J, with 14 bases between. The CDR3 nucleotides are TGTGCCAGCAGCTTAGATTGGGGGGGTGACACTGAAGCTTTCTTT. Protein: CASSLDWGGDTEAFF.

The chain combines TRBV9 with TRBJ1-1; 8 bases are a match to TRBD1. Trimming removed 3 bases from V and 3 bases from J; junction bases left unmatched: 4. CDR3 length: 14 residues. Germline CDR1 is SGDLS and CDR2 is YYNGEE. CDR3 in amino acids: CASSGAGGYTEAFF. CDR3 nucleotides: TGTGCCAGCAGCGGGGCAGGGGGCTACACTGAAGCTTTCTTT.

This clone was seen a few times. This chain links TRBV14 with TRBJ1-2; 10 bases align to TRBD1. Germline V lookup: CDR1 SGHDN, CDR2 FVKESK. With 5 bases clipped from V and 2 bases from J, the junction kept 5 bases outside the gene matches. The CDR3 covers 15 residues. The CDR3: CASSAPGQGNYGYTF. For the CDR3, the DNA is TGTGCCAGCAGCGCCCCGGGACAGGGGAACTATGGCTACACCTTC.